One and the same sample provided the 20 T cell receptor beta chains below, sequenced in a study of cytomegalovirus exposure and HLA in healthy donors. The method was immunoSEQ multiplex PCR; TCRdb's version includes in-frame clones alone and lacks a portion of them. The sample has 150,000 to 200,000 clones; 85% are singletons. The sequencing sample was made of PBMCs. The receptor set was obtained from a young man in good health and CMV-seropositive.

The table lists this clone with many counts. The rearrangement uses TRBV28 and TRBJ1-4; D gene uncertain. Trimming cost V 5 bases and J 6 bases, with 13 bases left between them. Germline V lookup: CDR1 MDHEN, CDR2 SYDVKM. CDR3 length: 14 residues. CDR3 region: CASSPEEPHEKLFF. CDR3 nucleotide sequence: TGTGCCAGCAGTCCGGAGGAGCCCCATGAAAAACTGTTTTTT. Full variable domain (remainder filled in from reference TRBV28 and TRBJ1-4): DVKVTQSSRYLVKRTGEKVFLECVQDMDHENMFWYRQDPGLGLRLIYFSYDVKMKEKGDIPEGYSVSREKKERFSLILESASTNQTSMYLCASSPEEPHEKLFFGSGTQLSVL.

The chain couples TRBV5-4 to TRBJ2-3, with TRBD2 matching over 9 bases. Unmatched junction bases numbered 7, after V lost 3 bases and J lost 2 bases. The CDR3 covers 16 residues. Germline CDR1 and CDR2: SGHNT and YYREEE (reference sequence). The CDR3 sequence is CASSSYLAGATDTQYF. The CDR3 nucleotides are TGTGCCAGCAGCTCCTACTTAGCGGGAGCCACAGATACGCAGTATTTT.

The chain couples TRBV27 to TRBJ2-1; a weak D match, TRBD1 (5 bases). The ends were cut back, 2 bases at V and 1 base at J, with 9 bases in the middle. This CDR3 contains 15 residues. The V gene's germline CDR1 is MNHEY and CDR2 SMNVEV (reference sequence). Here the CDR3 DNA reads TGTGCCAGCAGTTTACAGGGTTCGTCCTACAATGAGCAGTTCTTC. Encoded protein: CASSLQGSSYNEQFF.

The V call is TRBV18, the J call TRBJ2-1; 12 nucleotides agree with TRBD2. CDR1 KGHSH and CDR2 LQKENI come from the germline V gene. V was pared by 2 bases and J by 7 bases, with 6 bases of the junction left unmatched. The CDR3 sequence is 16 residues long. For the CDR3, the DNA is TGTGCCAGCTCACCAAGACTAGCGGGAGCTGGAAATGAGCAGTTCTTC. Translated: CASSPRLAGAGNEQFF.

The chain joins TRBV9 to TRBJ1-1; possible D gene TRBD1, 6 bases. The germline gives CDR1 SGDLS, CDR2 YYNGEE. The V end lost 0 bases, the J end lost 1 base, and 16 bases lay between the germline ends. The CDR3 sequence is 17 residues long. CDR3 residues: CASSVAGGLTWNTEAFF. DNA for the CDR3: TGTGCCAGCAGCGTAGCGGGGGGCCTTACATGGAACACTGAAGCTTTCTTT.

This rearrangement joins TRBV5-1 to TRBJ1-5; TRBD1 is a possible D gene (5 bases). The germline CDR1 and CDR2 sequences are SGHRS and YFSETQ. CDR3 length: 14 amino acids. V shed 5 bases and J shed 4 bases, with 13 bases lying between them. CDR3 coding DNA: TGCGCCAGCAGGGGGGGAGGAGATAATCAGCCCCAGCATTTT. The encoded protein is CASRGGGDNQPQHF.

CDR3 DNA sequence: TGTGCCAGCATCAACGAGGGACAGGGGGCCCCTGAAGCTTTCTTT. This encodes CASINEGQGAPEAFF. The rearrangement joins TRBV7-6 to TRBJ1-1, with 12 bases aligning to TRBD1. Looked up from germline, CDR1 is SGHVS and CDR2 is FNYEAQ. With 7 bases clipped from V and 6 bases from J, the junction kept 9 bases outside the gene matches. The CDR3 is 15 residues long.

The J gene is TRBJ1-2, the V gene TRBV6-5; 7 positions match TRBD1. Trimming took 6 bases from V and 4 from J; bases not matched to a gene: 11. Per germline, CDR1 MNHEY and CDR2 SVGAGI. The CDR3 covers 15 residues. CDR3 protein: CASSSRQGPIYGYTF. The CDR3, as DNA: TGTGCCAGCAGCTCACGACAGGGTCCCATCTATGGCTACACCTTC.

The chain employs TRBV28 and TRBJ1-4, with TRBD1 matching over 11 bases. The CDR3 has 15 amino acids. Trimming removed 3 bases from V and 5 bases from J; junction bases left unmatched: 2. Germline CDR1 MDHEN, CDR2 SYDVKM. The chain's CDR3 is CASSLDRGRNEKLFF. CDR3 bases: TGTGCCAGCAGTTTGGACAGGGGGCGCAATGAAAAACTGTTTTTT. Based on the CDR3 plus reference TRBV28 and TRBJ1-4, the full variable domain is DVKVTQSSRYLVKRTGEKVFLECVQDMDHENMFWYRQDPGLGLRLIYFSYDVKMKEKGDIPEGYSVSREKKERFSLILESASTNQTSMYLCASSLDRGRNEKLFFGSGTQLSVL.

V is TRBV6-5 and J is TRBJ2-7, with no clear D. The germline V and J ends were trimmed by 2 bases and 2 bases, with 10 bases remaining between them. This CDR3 has 14 amino acids. The germline V gene has CDR1 MNHEY and CDR2 SVGAGI. CDR3 DNA sequence: TGTGCCAGCAGTTACGATCCTACCGCCTACGAGCAGTACTTC. It yields the protein CASSYDPTAYEQYF.

This clone was detected only once. This chain links TRBV19 with TRBJ1-5; D is possibly TRBD1 (5 bases). This CDR3 has 15 residues. Germline loops: CDR1 LNHDA, CDR2 SQIVND (reference sequence). V lost 6 bases, J lost 0 bases, and 12 bases lay in between. CDR3 nucleotide sequence: TGTGCCAGTAGCTCGGGGACTGTTAGCAATCAGCCCCAGCATTTT. This encodes CASSSGTVSNQPQHF.

V and J are TRBV6-5 and TRBJ2-1; 13 bases map to TRBD2. The CDR3 extends over 15 amino acids. CDR1 and CDR2 from the germline V gene are MNHEY and SVGAGI. Trimming cost V 6 bases and J 9 bases; bases outside gene matches: 8. DNA of the CDR3: TGTGCCAGCAGCGCACTAGCGGGGGGGTCTGGTGAGCAGTTCTTC. Translation gives CASSALAGGSGEQFF.

This clone was counted at least ten times. The chain recombines TRBV5-1 with TRBJ1-2; 7 bases map to TRBD1. Germline CDR1 and CDR2: SGHRS and YFSETQ. The CDR3 loop spans 13 amino acids. V was pared by 3 bases and J by 4 bases, with 3 bases of the junction left unmatched. CDR3: CASSSGQTYGYTF. CDR3 bases: TGCGCCAGCAGCTCGGGACAGACCTATGGCTACACCTTC.

This chain uses TRBV9 with TRBJ1-4; no firm D call. CDR3 length: 15 residues. Trimming pared 0 bases from V and 2 bases from J, leaving 8 bases between. CDR1 and CDR2 (germline): SGDLS, YYNGEE. CDR3: CASSVGGNTNEKLFF. CDR3 sequence (DNA): TGTGCCAGCAGCGTAGGAGGGAATACTAATGAAAAACTGTTTTTT.

The genes are TRBV2 and TRBJ2-5, with 10 positions matching TRBD1. Germline assignment: CDR1 SNHLY and CDR2 FYNNEI. V shed 6 bases and J 4 bases; nucleotides not matched to a gene: 8. The CDR3 sequence is 15 residues long. CDR3 DNA sequence: TGTGCCAGCAGGGTCAGACAGGGGGCGCGAGAGACCCAGTACTTC. It is translated as CASRVRQGARETQYF.

CDR3 amino acids: CASSPPDTYNSPLHF. CDR3 DNA sequence: TGTGCCAGCAGTCCACCCGACACTTATAATTCACCCCTCCACTTT. The gene calls are TRBV28 and TRBJ1-6; no clear D. Trimming removed 5 bases from V and 4 bases from J, with 12 bases in between. The germline CDR1 and CDR2 sequences are MDHEN and SYDVKM. The CDR3 is 15 amino acids.

The rearrangement links TRBV10-3 to TRBJ2-2; 7 bases line up with TRBD1. This CDR3 is built from 12 residues. V dropped 7 bases and J dropped 11; count of bases not matched to a gene: 7. In germline, CDR1 is ENHRY, CDR2 SYGVKD. The CDR3 sequence: CAITPDRRELFF. The CDR3 bases are TGTGCCATCACCCCGGACAGGCGAGAGCTGTTTTTT.

Concerning this clone itself: The sample contains more than one DNA sequence encoding this CDR3. The V call is TRBV9, the J call TRBJ2-1, with D possibly TRBD1 on 5 matching bases. CDR3 size: 15 residues. Germline CDR1 reads SGDLS; CDR2 reads YYNGEE. V shed 1 base and J shed 3 bases, with 11 bases lying between them. In DNA form, the CDR3 reads TGTGCCAGCAGCGTAAGAGACAGCAGCTACAATGAGCAGTTCTTC. Amino acid sequence: CASSVRDSSYNEQFF.

The rearrangement joins TRBV4-1 to TRBJ2-2; 7 bases map to TRBD1. Germline V CDR1 and CDR2: MGHRA, YSYEKL. V shed 8 bases, J shed 2 bases, and the junction held 11 bases outside the gene matches. The CDR3 is made up of 16 amino acids. CDR3: CASARGDRDNTGELFF. The CDR3 DNA follows: TGCGCCAGCGCAAGAGGGGACAGAGATAACACCGGGGAGCTGTTTTTT.

The V call is TRBV7-8, the J call TRBJ2-3; 11 bases fit TRBD2. The V gene end was trimmed by 4 bases and the J gene end by 2 bases; junction bases not matched to a gene: 8. This CDR3 region has 17 residues. Germline lookup yields CDR1 SGHVS and CDR2 FQNEAQ. CDR3 nucleotides: TGTGCCAGCAGCTCCTTTCGGACTAGCGGGTCCACAGATACGCAGTATTTT. Translating gives CASSSFRTSGSTDTQYF.